The sequence of this T cell receptor beta chain was determined in a study of cytomegalovirus exposure and HLA in healthy donors. General observations from the study: The investigators catalogued some 160 TCR beta chains as cytomegalovirus-associated. A link between a missense DCLRE1C variant and TCR beta V- and J-gene trimming emerged from a later analysis.

The PCR contained 60 Vbeta and 13 Jbeta primers. Only in-frame clones appear in the TCRdb table, and some are missing; sequencing was by immunoSEQ multiplex PCR. This specimen shows around 200,000 clones; the ten leading clones hold 0.75% to 1%. A note on this clone: Its antigen is not known.

Per the germline V gene, CDR1 is MDHEN and CDR2 is SYDVKM. The CDR3 has 14 residues. V lost 7 bases, J lost 3 bases, and 6 bases stayed unmatched. The J gene is TRBJ1-2, the V gene TRBV28, with 9 bases matching TRBD1. The TCR was taken from a woman aged 30 to 39 in good health and CMV-seropositive. The sample consisted of PBMCs. The CDR3 sequence: CASNRQGEDYGYTF. Written as DNA, the CDR3 is TGTGCCAGCAACCGACAGGGGGAAGACTATGGCTACACCTTC.